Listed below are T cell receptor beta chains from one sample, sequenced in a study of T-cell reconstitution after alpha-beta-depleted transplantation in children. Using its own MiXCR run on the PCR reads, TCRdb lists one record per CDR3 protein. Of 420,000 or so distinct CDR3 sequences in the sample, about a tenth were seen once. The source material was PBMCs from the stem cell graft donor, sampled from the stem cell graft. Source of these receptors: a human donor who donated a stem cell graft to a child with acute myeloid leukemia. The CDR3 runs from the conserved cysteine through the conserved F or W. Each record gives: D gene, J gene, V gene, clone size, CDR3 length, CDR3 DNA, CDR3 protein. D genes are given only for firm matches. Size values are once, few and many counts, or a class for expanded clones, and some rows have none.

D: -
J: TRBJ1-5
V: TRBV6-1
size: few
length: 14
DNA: TGTGCCAGCAGACCAGGGAGGGGATATCAGCCCCAGCATTTT
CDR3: CASRPGRGYQPQHF

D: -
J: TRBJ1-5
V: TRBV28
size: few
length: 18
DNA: TGTGCCAGCAGTTACCCGAGAATGACACCCCTTAGCAATCAGCCCCAGCATTTT
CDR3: CASSYPRMTPLSNQPQHF

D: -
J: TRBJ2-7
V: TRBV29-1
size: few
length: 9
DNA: TGCAGCGCACGCCCGGGAACCTATTTC
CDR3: CSARPGTYF

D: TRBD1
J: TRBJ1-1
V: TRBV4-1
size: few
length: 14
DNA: TGCGCCAGCAGTCCAACAGGGGGGTGGACTGAAGCTTTCTTT
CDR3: CASSPTGGWTEAFF

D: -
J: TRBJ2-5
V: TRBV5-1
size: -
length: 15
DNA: TGCGCCAGCAGCTTGGCGGCTCCGCCCCTGGAGACCCAGTACTTC
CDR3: CASSLAAPPLETQYF

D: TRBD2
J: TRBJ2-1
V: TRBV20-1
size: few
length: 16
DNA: TGCAGTGCGCTCGGGACTAGCGGGACATACTACAATGAGCAGTTCTTC
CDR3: CSALGTSGTYYNEQFF

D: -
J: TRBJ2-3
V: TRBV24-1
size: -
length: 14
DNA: TGTGCCACCAGTGATTACCGGGGCGACGATACGCAGTATTTT
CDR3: CATSDYRGDDTQYF

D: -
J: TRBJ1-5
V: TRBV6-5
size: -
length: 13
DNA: TGTGCCAGCAGTGGCCGACGTGAACAGCCCCAGCATTTT
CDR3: CASSGRREQPQHF

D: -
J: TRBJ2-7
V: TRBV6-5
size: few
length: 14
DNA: TGTGCCAGCAGTTACTCGTCAGCCACCTACGAGCAGTACTTC
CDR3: CASSYSSATYEQYF

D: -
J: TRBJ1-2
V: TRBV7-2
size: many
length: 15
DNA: TGTGCCAGCAGCTCCCCCCGGACTGGGAACTATGGCTACACCTTC
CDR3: CASSSPRTGNYGYTF

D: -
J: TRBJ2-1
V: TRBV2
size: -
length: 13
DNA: TGTGCCAGCAGTGACGGCCTTTCTGATGAGCAGTTCTTC
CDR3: CASSDGLSDEQFF

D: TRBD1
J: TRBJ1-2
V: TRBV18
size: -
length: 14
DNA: TGTGCCAGCTCACCCCGACAGGGGCAGGATGGCTACACCTTC
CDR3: CASSPRQGQDGYTF

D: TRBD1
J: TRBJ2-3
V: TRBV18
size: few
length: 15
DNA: TGTGCCAGCTCACCACCGGGACAGGTCACAGATACGCAGTATTTT
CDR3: CASSPPGQVTDTQYF

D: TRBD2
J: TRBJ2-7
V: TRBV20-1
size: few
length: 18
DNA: TGCAGTGCTGGCGGGGTTTACCTTAGCGGGAGGGCTTCCTACGAGCAGTACTTC
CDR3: CSAGGVYLSGRASYEQYF

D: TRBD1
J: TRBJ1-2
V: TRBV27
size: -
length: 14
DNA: TGTGCCAGCAGTCGGGACAGGGGCGGCCTCAGCTACACCTTC
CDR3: CASSRDRGGLSYTF

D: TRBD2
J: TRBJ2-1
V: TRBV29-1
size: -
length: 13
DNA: TGCAGCCCCGGGACTAGCGGGAACAATGAGCAGTTCTTC
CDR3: CSPGTSGNNEQFF

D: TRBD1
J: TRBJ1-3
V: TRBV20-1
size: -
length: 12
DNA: TGCAGTGTGGGGCAGGGGGCTGACACCATATATTTT
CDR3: CSVGQGADTIYF

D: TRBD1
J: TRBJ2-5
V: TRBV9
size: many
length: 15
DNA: TGTGCCAGCAGCGTAGACGGACAGGGGGGAGAGACCCAGTACTTC
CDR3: CASSVDGQGGETQYF

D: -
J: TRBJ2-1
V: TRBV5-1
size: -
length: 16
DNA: TGCGCCAGCAGCTCCGCCCGGGACATACCTTACAATGAGCAGTTCTTC
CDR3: CASSSARDIPYNEQFF

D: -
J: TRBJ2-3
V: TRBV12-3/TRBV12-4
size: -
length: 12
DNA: TGTGCCAGCAGGGGGCGGGGAGATACGCAGTATTTT
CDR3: CASRGRGDTQYF

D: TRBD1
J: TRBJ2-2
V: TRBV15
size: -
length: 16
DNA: TGTGCCACCAGCAGATTCGACAGGGGGCCCACCGGGGAGCTGTTTTTT
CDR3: CATSRFDRGPTGELFF

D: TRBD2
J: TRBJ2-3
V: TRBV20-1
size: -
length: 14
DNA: TGCAGTGCAGCGGGAGATGTGATAACAGATACGCAGTATTTT
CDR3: CSAAGDVITDTQYF

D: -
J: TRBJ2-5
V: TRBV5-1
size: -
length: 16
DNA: TGCGCCAGCAGCTTGGATGGGACATCGTACCAAGAGACCCAGTACTTC
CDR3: CASSLDGTSYQETQYF

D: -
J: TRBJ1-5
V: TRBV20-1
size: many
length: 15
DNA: TGCAGTGCTCCCCGTCCGGGGCAGCTCAATCAGCCCCAGCATTTT
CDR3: CSAPRPGQLNQPQHF

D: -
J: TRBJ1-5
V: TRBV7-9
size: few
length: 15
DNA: TGTGCCAGCAGCCCAGGGACGGCCTCCAATCAGCCCCAGCATTTT
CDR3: CASSPGTASNQPQHF

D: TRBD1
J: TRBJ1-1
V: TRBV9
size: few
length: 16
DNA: TGTGCCAGCAGCGTAGAGCCCGACAGGGTCAAAACTGAAGCTTTCTTT
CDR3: CASSVEPDRVKTEAFF

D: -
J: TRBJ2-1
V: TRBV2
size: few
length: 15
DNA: TGTGCCAGCAGTGTGGGGGGACAGCTTAACAATGAGCAGTTCTTC
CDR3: CASSVGGQLNNEQFF

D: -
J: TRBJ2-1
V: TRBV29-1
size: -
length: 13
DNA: TGCAGCGTTGGCGGGACCTTGGAAGATGAGCAGTTCTTC
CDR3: CSVGGTLEDEQFF

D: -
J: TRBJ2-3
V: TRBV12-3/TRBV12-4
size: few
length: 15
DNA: TGTGCCAGCAGTCGTCTTTTGGGGGGTGAAGATACGCAGTATTTT
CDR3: CASSRLLGGEDTQYF

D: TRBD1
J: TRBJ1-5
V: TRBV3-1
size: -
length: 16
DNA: TGTGCCGTCCGGGACAGGGTTGATGGTAGCAATCAGCCCCAGCATTTT
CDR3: CAVRDRVDGSNQPQHF